This T cell receptor beta chain was identified in a study of T-cell memory formation after mild COVID-19. Study results and limitations: Among clones contracting day 15 to 85, CD4/CD8 was balanced, whereas later expanders leaned CD4+.

This clonotype was seen only a few times. The antigen remains undetermined. TCRdb fed the 5' RACE reads into MiXCR, producing one record per CDR3 protein. The table includes approximately 170,000 distinct CDR3 sequences, 10% to 15% detected once. Germline V gene lookup returns CDR1 SGHVS and CDR2 FQNEAQ. The CDR3 covers 14 residues. V lost 5 bases, J lost 2 bases, and 3 bases stayed unmatched. The receptor comes from a man younger than 35 who had mild COVID-19 (a few samples of this study predate the infection). Cell type and time point are not known. The chain is built from TRBV7-8 and TRBJ2-3; 8 nucleotides match TRBD2. Sequencing was done on a sample of PBMCs or a T cell subset sorted from them (not recorded which). The CDR3 DNA reads as TGTGCCAGCAGCCTGACTAGCGTCACAGATACGCAGTATTTT. Translating gives CASSLTSVTDTQYF.